This T cell receptor (beta chain) came from a study of T cell responses to AZD1222 COVID-19 vaccine. Study-wide results and limits: Spike-specific TCR breadth and depth grew following two AZD1222 doses.

Comment on this clone: No antigen is known for it.

Sequenced by immunoSEQ multiplex PCR; TCRdb stores in-frame clones only, minus some. The sample includes fewer than 35,000 clones, roughly nine tenths of them seen just once. The specimen was peripheral blood, collected on day 0 of AZD1222 vaccination. The origin of this receptor is an adult in good health.

The CDR3 sequence: CASSPGQGWASPLHF. DNA for the CDR3: TGTGCCAGCAGCCCGGGACAGGGTTGGGCTTCACCCCTCCACTTT. The chain combines TRBV5-8 with TRBJ1-6; 9 nucleotides agree with TRBD1. Looked up from germline, CDR1 is SGHTS and CDR2 is YDEGEE. This CDR3 has 15 amino acids. V gave up 4 bases and J gave up 9 bases; unmatched junction bases: 8.